This T cell receptor (beta chain) was recorded in a study of shared clonotypes between healthy human individuals. CDR1 MNHEY and CDR2 SMNVEV come from the germline V gene (reference sequence). V was clipped by 3 bases and J by 5 bases, with 12 bases between them. There are 14 residues in the CDR3. Study-level results: Some naive CD4 clonotypes, roughly 4.7%, turned up in common across several donors.

In the case of this clone: Antigen unknown.

The assay was run at deep level. Sequenced by immunoSEQ multiplex PCR; TCRdb stores in-frame clones only, minus some. Of about 1.1 million clones listed, 60% to 80% are singletons. This clonotype originated in a man aged 18 to 29 in good health. Some clones in this sample may be carry-over from other donors' samples. Specimen: memory CD4+ T cells from PBMCs. Subset noted: CD45RA-negative fraction. This chain connects TRBV27 to TRBJ2-3; D possibly corresponds to TRBD1 (7 bases). For the CDR3, the DNA is TGTGCCAGCAGTTTTCAGGGGGGAGGAGATACGCAGTATTTT. This translates into CASSFQGGGDTQYF.